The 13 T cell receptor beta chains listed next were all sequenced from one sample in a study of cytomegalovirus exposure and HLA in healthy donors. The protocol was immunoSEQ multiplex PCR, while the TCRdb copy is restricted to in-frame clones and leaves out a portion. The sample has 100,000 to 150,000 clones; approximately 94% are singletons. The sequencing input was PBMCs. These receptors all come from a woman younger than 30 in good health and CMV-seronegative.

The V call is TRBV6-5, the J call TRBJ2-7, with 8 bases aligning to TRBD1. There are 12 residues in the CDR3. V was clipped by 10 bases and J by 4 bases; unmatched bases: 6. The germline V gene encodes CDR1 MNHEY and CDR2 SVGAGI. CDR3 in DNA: TGTGCCACCAAACAGGGGGTGTACGAGCAGTACTTC. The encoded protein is CATKQGVYEQYF.

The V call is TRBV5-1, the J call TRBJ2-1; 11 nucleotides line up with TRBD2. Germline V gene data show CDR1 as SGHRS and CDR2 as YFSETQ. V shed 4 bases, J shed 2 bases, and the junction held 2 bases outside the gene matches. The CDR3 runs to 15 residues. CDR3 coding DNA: TGCGCCAGCAGCAAGACTAGCGGGGCCTACAATGAGCAGTTCTTC. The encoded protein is CASSKTSGAYNEQFF.

CDR3 nucleotide sequence: TGTGCCAGCAGTCGAGGACAGGGGGCAGATACGCAGTATTTT. Its protein is CASSRGQGADTQYF. The chain combines TRBV6-6 with TRBJ2-3, with 10 bases that match TRBD1. The CDR3 consists of 14 residues. Germline V gene lookup returns CDR1 MNHNY and CDR2 SVGAGI (reference sequence). The J segment lost 4 bases and the V segment lost 5 bases, leaving 3 bases of the junction unmatched.

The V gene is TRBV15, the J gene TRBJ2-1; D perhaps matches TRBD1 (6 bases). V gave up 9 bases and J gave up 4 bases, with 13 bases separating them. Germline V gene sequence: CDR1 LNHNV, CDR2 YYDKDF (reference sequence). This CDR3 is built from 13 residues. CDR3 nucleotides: TGTGCCACGCACAAGGGGGAGTACAATGAGCAGTTCTTC. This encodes CATHKGEYNEQFF.

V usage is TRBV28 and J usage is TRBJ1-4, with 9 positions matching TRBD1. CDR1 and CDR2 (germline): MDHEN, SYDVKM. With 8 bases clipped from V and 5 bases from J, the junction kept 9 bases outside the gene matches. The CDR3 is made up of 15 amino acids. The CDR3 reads CASCLSGTGNEKLFF. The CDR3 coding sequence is TGTGCCAGCTGCCTCTCCGGGACAGGGAATGAAAAACTGTTTTTT.

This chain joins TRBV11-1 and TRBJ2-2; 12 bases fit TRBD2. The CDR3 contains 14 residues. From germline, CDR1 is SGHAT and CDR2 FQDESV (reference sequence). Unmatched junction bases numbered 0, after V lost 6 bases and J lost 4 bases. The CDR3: CASRLAGGTGELFF. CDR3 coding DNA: TGTGCCAGCAGACTAGCGGGGGGCACCGGGGAGCTGTTTTTT.

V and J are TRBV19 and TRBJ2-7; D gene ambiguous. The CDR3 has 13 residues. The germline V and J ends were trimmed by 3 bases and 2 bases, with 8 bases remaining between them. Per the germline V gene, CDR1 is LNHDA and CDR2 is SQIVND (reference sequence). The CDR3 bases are TGTGCCAGTAGTATGGCAGAAACCTACGAGCAGTACTTC. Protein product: CASSMAETYEQYF.

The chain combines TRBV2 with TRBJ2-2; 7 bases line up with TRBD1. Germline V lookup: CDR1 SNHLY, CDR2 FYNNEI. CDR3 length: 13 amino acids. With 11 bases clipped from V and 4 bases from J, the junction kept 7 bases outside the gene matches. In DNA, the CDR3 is TGTGCCGGTAACAGGGGTGTCACCGGGGAGCTGTTTTTT. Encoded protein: CAGNRGVTGELFF. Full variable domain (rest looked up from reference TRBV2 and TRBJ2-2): EPEVTQTPSHQVTQMGQEVILRCVPISNHLYFYWYRQILGQKVEFLVSFYNNEISEKSEIFDDQFSVERPDGSNFTLKIRSTKLEDSAMYFCAGNRGVTGELFFGEGSRLTVL.

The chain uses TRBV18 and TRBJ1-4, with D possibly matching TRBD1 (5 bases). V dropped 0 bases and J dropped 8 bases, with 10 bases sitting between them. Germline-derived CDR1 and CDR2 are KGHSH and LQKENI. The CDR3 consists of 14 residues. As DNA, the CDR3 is TGTGCCAGCTCACCACCGCAGGGAGGGGAAAAACTGTTTTTT. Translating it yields CASSPPQGGEKLFF.

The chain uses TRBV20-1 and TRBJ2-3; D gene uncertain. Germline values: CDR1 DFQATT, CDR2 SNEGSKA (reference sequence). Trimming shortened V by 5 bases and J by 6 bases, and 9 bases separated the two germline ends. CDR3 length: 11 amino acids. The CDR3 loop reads CSAGPGDTQYF. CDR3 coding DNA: TGCAGTGCTGGTCCCGGGGATACGCAGTATTTT.

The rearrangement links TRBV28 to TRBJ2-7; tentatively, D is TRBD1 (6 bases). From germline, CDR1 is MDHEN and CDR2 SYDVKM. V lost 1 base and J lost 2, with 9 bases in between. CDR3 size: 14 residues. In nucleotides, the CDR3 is TGTGCCAGCAGTTTATCAGGGGCCGCCTACGAGCAGTACTTC. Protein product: CASSLSGAAYEQYF.

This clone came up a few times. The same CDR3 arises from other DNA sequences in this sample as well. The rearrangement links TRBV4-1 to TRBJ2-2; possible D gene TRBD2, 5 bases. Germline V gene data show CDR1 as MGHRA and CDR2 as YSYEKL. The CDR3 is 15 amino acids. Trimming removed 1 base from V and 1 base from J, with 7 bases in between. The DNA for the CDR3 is TGCGCCAGCAGCCAAGTACGGGGGAACACCGGGGAGCTGTTTTTT. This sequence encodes CASSQVRGNTGELFF.

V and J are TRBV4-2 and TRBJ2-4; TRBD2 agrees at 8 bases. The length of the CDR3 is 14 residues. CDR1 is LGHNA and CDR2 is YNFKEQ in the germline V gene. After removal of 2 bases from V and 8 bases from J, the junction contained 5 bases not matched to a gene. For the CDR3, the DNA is TGTGCCAGCAGCCAACCCGGGACTAGGGACATTCAGTACTTC. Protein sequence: CASSQPGTRDIQYF.